Listed below are T cell receptor beta chains from one sample, sequenced in a study of patients and donors after allogeneic stem cell transplantation. TCRdb used MiXCR to reprocess the RT-PCR reads, holding one entry per CDR3 protein. The repertoire consists of hundreds of thousands of distinct CDR3 sequences, with about a sixth occurring once and the leading ten covering about 7%. The sequencing sample was made of blood, either unsorted or a sorted T cell fraction (not recorded which). These receptors came from a human donor who was either an allogeneic HSCT recipient or a stem cell or donor lymphocyte infusion donor (not recorded which). It is not recorded whose cells these are; they may come from a transplant donor. Both conserved end residues are part of each CDR3. A D gene is named only where the DNA matches it firmly. Part of the rows lack a size; the others show once, few, many or a class for expanded clones.

NA	TRBV27	TRBD1	TRBJ1-5	CASSSGQGNNQPQHF	TGTGCCAGCAGTTCCGGACAGGGGAACAATCAGCCCCAGCATTTT
NA	TRBV5-1	NA	TRBJ2-3	CASSGTFTGTNTQYF	TGCGCCAGCAGCGGGACTTTCACCGGGACCAATACGCAGTATTTT
many	TRBV5-1	NA	TRBJ2-3	CASSFTGSTDTQYF	TGCGCCAGCAGCTTTACAGGATCCACAGATACGCAGTATTTT
NA	TRBV16	TRBD1	TRBJ1-2	CASSQSVRGRDGYTF	TGTGCCAGCAGCCAATCCGTCAGGGGGCGGGATGGCTACACCTTC
few	TRBV2	NA	TRBJ2-7	CASSDDTLREQYF	TGTGCCAGCAGTGATGATACCCTTCGGGAGCAGTACTTC
NA	TRBV11-2	NA	TRBJ1-2	CASSLTHYGYTF	TGTGCCAGCAGCTTAACACACTATGGCTACACCTTC
NA	TRBV4-1	NA	TRBJ2-3	CASSQVYWGDLADTQYF	TGCGCCAGCAGCCAAGTGTATTGGGGGGATTTGGCAGATACGCAGTATTTT
NA	TRBV4-3	NA	TRBJ2-3	CASSQETPGTGPTDTQYF	TGCGCCAGCAGCCAAGAAACCCCCGGGACGGGACCCACAGATACGCAGTATTTT
once	TRBV7-2	TRBD2	TRBJ2-2	CASSATSGWTGELFF	TGTGCCAGCAGCGCAACTAGCGGATGGACCGGGGAGCTGTTTTTT
NA	TRBV20-1	TRBD1	TRBJ1-1	CSATTGARNTEAFF	TGCAGTGCCACGACAGGGGCGAGGAACACTGAAGCTTTCTTT
many	TRBV20-1	NA	TRBJ2-1	CSAQTRLHSVTYNEQFF	TGCAGTGCTCAAACCCGCCTACACAGTGTTACTTACAATGAGCAGTTCTTC
many	TRBV10-3	TRBD1	TRBJ2-5	CATATGNTLASQETQYF	TGTGCCACCGCGACAGGGAACACCCTAGCTTCCCAAGAGACCCAGTACTTC
NA	TRBV20-1	TRBD2	TRBJ2-3	CSARRNGRAGDTQYF	TGCAGTGCTAGGCGGAACGGGAGGGCGGGTGATACGCAGTATTTT
few	TRBV5-1	TRBD1	TRBJ2-5	CASGLGQGKETQYF	TGCGCCAGCGGACTGGGACAGGGAAAAGAGACCCAGTACTTC
many	TRBV4-3	NA	TRBJ2-3	CASSQDVGFRAQYF	TGCGCCAGCAGCCAAGATGTAGGATTCCGGGCGCAGTATTTT